Listed below are T cell receptor beta chains from one sample, sequenced in a study of T cell changes during pregnancy in multiple sclerosis. Using immunoSEQ multiplex PCR, the repertoire was profiled, and TCRdb retains in-frame clones only, with some absent. The sample contains 90,000 to 120,000 clones, 85% to 95% of which appear only once. The source material was peripheral blood, sampled in the third trimester of pregnancy. All receptors derive from a female donor in good health, enrolled as a control in a pregnancy study. CDR3s include the opening cysteine and the closing phenylalanine or tryptophan. A D gene is named only where the DNA matches it firmly. Clone size is shown for a subset of rows, as once, few, many or a class of expanded clone.

V	J	size	length	D	DNA	CDR3
TRBV5-1	TRBJ2-2	.	15	TRBD2	TGCGCCAGCAGCTTTGTAGCGGGGGACACCGGGGAGCTGTTTTTT	CASSFVAGDTGELFF
TRBV9	TRBJ1-2	once	15	.	TGTGCCAGCAGCTCCCGACCTGGACAGAACTATGGCTACACCTTC	CASSSRPGQNYGYTF
TRBV27	TRBJ1-6	.	19	TRBD1	TGTGCCAGCAGTTTATATGGGACAGGGGGATATTCCTATAATTCACCCCTCCACTTT	CASSLYGTGGYSYNSPLHF
TRBV7-9	TRBJ1-1	.	15	TRBD1	TGTGCCAGCAGCCCCTGGGACAGGAAGGACACTGAAGCTTTCTTT	CASSPWDRKDTEAFF
TRBV20-1	TRBJ2-5	.	11	.	TGCAGTGCTAGGAGGGAAGAGACCCAGTACTTC	CSARREETQYF
TRBV7-9	TRBJ2-7	.	12	TRBD1	TGTGCCAGCAGTCTTACAGGGGACGAGCAGTACTTC	CASSLTGDEQYF
TRBV7-3	TRBJ2-1	.	15	TRBD2	TGTGCCAGCAGCCTAGATCCGGGGGGCTACAATGAGCAGTTCTTC	CASSLDPGGYNEQFF
TRBV11-3	TRBJ1-1	.	13	TRBD1	TGTGCCAGCAGCCGTCCCGGGACAGGGGAGGCTTTCTTT	CASSRPGTGEAFF
TRBV27	TRBJ2-5	.	12	.	TGTGCCAGCAGTCCCCGTGGGACACCGCAGTACTTC	CASSPRGTPQYF
TRBV19	TRBJ1-3	once	15	.	TGTGCCAGTATTTCTCCAGGGTTAAACGGAAACACCATATATTTT	CASISPGLNGNTIYF
TRBV7-9	TRBJ1-1	.	14	TRBD1	TGTGCCACCAAACGGACAGGGGGCATTACTGAAGCTTTCTTT	CATKRTGGITEAFF
TRBV19	TRBJ1-1	.	14	.	TGTGCCATAAGGGAGGGAAAATGGGGCACTGAAGCTTTCTTT	CAIREGKWGTEAFF
TRBV6-5	TRBJ1-1	.	13	.	TGTGCCAGCAGCCGACAGGAGAACACTGAAGCTTTCTTT	CASSRQENTEAFF
TRBV7-2	TRBJ1-2	.	14	.	TGTGCCAGCAGCCTTAAAACGCAGGGCCATGGCTACACCTTC	CASSLKTQGHGYTF
TRBV6-6	TRBJ2-1	.	14	TRBD1	TGTGCCAGCAACAAAGGGACAGCTCTCAATGAGCAGTTCTTC	CASNKGTALNEQFF
TRBV4-2	TRBJ1-1	few	15	.	TGTGCCAGCAGCCAACAGGGCCCCCAGAACACTGAAGCTTTCTTT	CASSQQGPQNTEAFF
TRBV6-1	TRBJ1-6	.	15	.	TGTGCCAGCAGGCAATGGGACACTAATAATTCACCCCTCCACTTT	CASRQWDTNNSPLHF
TRBV30	TRBJ1-1	.	13	.	TGTGCCTGGAGACGGCAGGAAAACACTGAAGCTTTCTTT	CAWRRQENTEAFF
TRBV5-1	TRBJ2-1	.	12	.	TGCGCCAGCAGAACCGGGACACCCGAGCAGTTCTTC	CASRTGTPEQFF
TRBV6-4	TRBJ2-1	.	15	TRBD2	TGTGCCAGCAGTGACCCTGGGACTAGCGGGGGGGAGCAGTTCTTC	CASSDPGTSGGEQFF
TRBV7-2	TRBJ2-1	.	16	.	TGTGCCAGCAGCTCCCCGTTAGGGACACTTTACAATGAGCAGTTCTTC	CASSSPLGTLYNEQFF
TRBV15	TRBJ1-3	.	14	.	TGTGCCACCAGCCCCACAGGGTCTGGAAACACCATATATTTT	CATSPTGSGNTIYF
TRBV18	TRBJ2-1	.	15	.	TGTGCCAGCTCACCACCAATACAGTTAGACAATGAGCAGTTCTTC	CASSPPIQLDNEQFF
TRBV6-1	TRBJ1-2	once	16	TRBD1	TGTGCCAGCAGTGAGACGACAGGGTCCTTTAACTATGGCTACACCTTC	CASSETTGSFNYGYTF
TRBV19	TRBJ1-1	once	16	TRBD1	TGTGCCAGTCTTCCGGGACAGGGGGCAGGGAACACTGAAGCTTTCTTT	CASLPGQGAGNTEAFF
TRBV7-2	TRBJ2-5	.	18	.	TGTGCCAGCAGCTTAATGACCGGCTGGGGGGGCGTGGAAGAGACCCAGTACTTC	CASSLMTGWGGVEETQYF
TRBV19	TRBJ1-2	.	13	.	TGTGCCAGTAGTATTCTGCGGGTCGATGGCTACACCTTC	CASSILRVDGYTF
TRBV6-5	TRBJ1-2	.	14	TRBD1	TGTGCCAGCAAGGAGACAGGGGGTAACTATGGCTACACCTTC	CASKETGGNYGYTF
TRBV19	TRBJ1-6	.	17	TRBD1	TGTGCCAGTAGTACGGGACAGGGGAGGTCCTATAATTCACCCCTCCACTTT	CASSTGQGRSYNSPLHF
TRBV5-4	TRBJ2-6	.	15	TRBD2	TGTGCCAGCAGCTGGGGGGGGTCTGGGGCCAACGTCCTGACTTTC	CASSWGGSGANVLTF
TRBV7-3	TRBJ2-7	.	15	.	TGTGCCAGCAGCTTATCAGGGGTCCCGGATTACGAGCAGTACTTC	CASSLSGVPDYEQYF
TRBV16	TRBJ1-2	.	15	TRBD1	TGTGCCAGCAGCCAATCCAGGCAGGGGGCTAATGGCTACACCTTC	CASSQSRQGANGYTF
TRBV4-3	TRBJ2-5	.	16	TRBD1	TGCGCCAGCAGCCAAGTAACCGGACAGGGCCAAGAGACCCAGTACTTC	CASSQVTGQGQETQYF
TRBV11-2	TRBJ1-6	.	17	.	TGTGCCAGCAGCTTAGACTCGGGGACAACCATACGGTCACCCCTCCACTTT	CASSLDSGTTIRSPLHF
TRBV12-5	TRBJ2-2	.	15	.	TGTGCTAGTGGTTTGGGAGGGGGTAGCACCGGGGAGCTGTTTTTT	CASGLGGGSTGELFF
TRBV9	TRBJ2-1	.	15	TRBD1	TGTGCCAGCAGCTCCGGACAGGGGACCCTAAATGAGCAGTTCTTC	CASSSGQGTLNEQFF
TRBV6-5	TRBJ1-5	.	15	.	TGTGCCAGCACCCCGGTGGGGGGAAGCAATCAGCCCCAGCATTTT	CASTPVGGSNQPQHF
TRBV4-2	TRBJ2-3	.	17	.	TGTGCCAGCAGCCATCGTCGACTACCTGAAAACACAGATACGCAGTATTTT	CASSHRRLPENTDTQYF
TRBV30	TRBJ2-7	.	14	TRBD1	TGTGCCTGGAGGTACGGACAGGACTCCTACGAGCAGTACTTC	CAWRYGQDSYEQYF
TRBV5-8	TRBJ1-1	few	15	TRBD1	TGTGCCAGCAGCCTAGGGGACAGGGGGAACACTGAAGCTTTCTTT	CASSLGDRGNTEAFF
TRBV4-3	TRBJ1-3	.	15	TRBD1	TGCGCCAGCAGCCAGGACAGGGGAGCTGGAAACACCATATATTTT	CASSQDRGAGNTIYF
TRBV27	TRBJ1-4	.	14	TRBD1	TGTGCCAGCAGCCGAGGGGGCTCTAATGAAAAACTGTTTTTT	CASSRGGSNEKLFF
TRBV6-6	TRBJ2-7	.	16	TRBD1	TGTGCCAGCAGTTACTCTCGACAGGGTAGCTCCTACGAGCAGTACTTC	CASSYSRQGSSYEQYF
TRBV7-2	TRBJ2-5	.	18	TRBD2	TGTGCCAGCAGCCCTGGACTAGCGGGGGGACCGTACCAAGAGACCCAGTACTTC	CASSPGLAGGPYQETQYF